These 4 T cell receptor beta chains were sequenced from one sample in a study of blood T cell repertoires in COVID-19. Using immunoSEQ multiplex PCR, the repertoire was profiled, and TCRdb retains in-frame clones only, with some absent. The repertoire has about 94,000 clones, 87% of them found once; the top ten carry less than 5%. The sequenced sample was peripheral blood. These receptors were collected from a woman older than 75 with acute or convalescent COVID-19.

The CDR3 nucleotides are TGTGCCAGCAGTGCCAGGGAAGGGATAAGCACAGATACGCAGTATTTT. It specifies CASSAREGISTDTQYF. The V call is TRBV25-1, the J call TRBJ2-3; D might be TRBD1 (5 bases). This CDR3 region has 16 residues. Trimming left V 4 bases short and J 0 bases short, with 14 bases between. Germline CDR1 MGHDK, CDR2 SYGVNS.

The chain couples TRBV6-5 to TRBJ1-6, with TRBD1 identical over 7 bases. The junction had 3 bases not matched to a gene; V was cut back by 6 bases and J by 1 base. This CDR3 comprises 15 residues. Per germline, CDR1 MNHEY and CDR2 SVGAGI. CDR3 DNA: TGTGCCAGCAGACTACAGGGGTCCTATAATTCACCCCTCCACTTT. It is translated as CASRLQGSYNSPLHF.

The rearrangement joins TRBV7-8 to TRBJ1-1; TRBD1 aligns across 8 bases. Trimming cost V 2 bases and J 5 bases; bases outside gene matches: 22. The CDR3 has 20 residues. Germline V gene data show CDR1 as SGHVS and CDR2 as FQNEAQ. The DNA of the CDR3 is TGTGCCAGCAGCTTAAAGGTCGGAAAGGTGGCAGGGGGCGTGGATACTGAAGCTTTCTTT. Translating gives CASSLKVGKVAGGVDTEAFF. The full variable domain, rest sourced from reference TRBV7-8 and TRBJ1-1, is GAGVSQSPRYKVAKRGQDVALRCDPISGHVSLFWYQQALGQGPEFLTYFQNEAQLDKSGLPSDRFFAERPEGSVSTLKIQRTQQEDSAVYLCASSLKVGKVAGGVDTEAFFGQGTRLTVV.

The chain uses TRBV10-3 and TRBJ2-3; 7 nucleotides agree with TRBD2. Germline trimming cut 4 bases from V and 1 base from J; bases unmatched to any gene: 2. Germline V gene sequence: CDR1 ENHRY, CDR2 SYGVKD. CDR3 length: 14 amino acids. The CDR3 nucleotides are TGTGCCATCAGTGGGGACTACCGCACAGATACGCAGTATTTT. The encoded protein is CAISGDYRTDTQYF.